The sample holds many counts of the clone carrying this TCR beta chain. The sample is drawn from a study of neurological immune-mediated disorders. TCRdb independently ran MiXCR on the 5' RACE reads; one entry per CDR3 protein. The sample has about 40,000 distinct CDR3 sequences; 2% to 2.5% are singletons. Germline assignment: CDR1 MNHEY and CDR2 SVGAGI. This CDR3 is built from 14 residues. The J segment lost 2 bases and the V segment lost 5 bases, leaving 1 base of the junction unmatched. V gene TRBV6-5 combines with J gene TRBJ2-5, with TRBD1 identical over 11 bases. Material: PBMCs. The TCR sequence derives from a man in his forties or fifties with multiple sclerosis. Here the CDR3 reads CASSRDRGQETQYF. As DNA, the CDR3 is TGTGCCAGCAGTCGGGACAGGGGGCAAGAGACCCAGTACTTC.